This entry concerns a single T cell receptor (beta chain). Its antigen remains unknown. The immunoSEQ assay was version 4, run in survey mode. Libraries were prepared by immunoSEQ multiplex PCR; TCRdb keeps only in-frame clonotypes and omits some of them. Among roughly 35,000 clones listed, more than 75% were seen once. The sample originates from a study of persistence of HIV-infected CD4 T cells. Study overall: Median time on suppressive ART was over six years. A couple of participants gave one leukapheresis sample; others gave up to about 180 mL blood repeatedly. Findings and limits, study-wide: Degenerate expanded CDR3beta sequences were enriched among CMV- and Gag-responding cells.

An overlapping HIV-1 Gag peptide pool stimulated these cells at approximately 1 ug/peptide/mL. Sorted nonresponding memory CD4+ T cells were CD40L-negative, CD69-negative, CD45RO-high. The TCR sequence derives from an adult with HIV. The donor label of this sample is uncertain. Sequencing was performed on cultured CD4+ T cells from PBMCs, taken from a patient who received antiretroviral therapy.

CDR3 nucleotides: TGTGCCAGCAGCCAAGTGTCTGGATACGAGCAGTACTTC. Its protein is CASSQVSGYEQYF. This chain joins TRBV3-1 (or the pseudogene TRBV3-2) and TRBJ2-7; D not certain. The germline gives CDR1 LGHDT, CDR2 YNNKEL (reference sequence). The CDR3 has 13 amino acids. V lost 1 base and J 4 bases, leaving 8 bases between the germline ends.